This T cell receptor (beta chain) appears in the sequencing data of a study of blood T cell repertoires in COVID-19. Study-wide context: Both acute and convalescent COVID-19 samples were obtained from the United States, Italy and Spain. Sample material is recorded as cDNA or gDNA derived from T cells, B-cell-depleted T cells, or PBMCs.

Under the authors' procedure: Counts of nucleated cells, estimated from reference gene primer amplification, were obtained. Clones were sequenced by immunoSEQ multiplex PCR, and TCRdb holds only the in-frame ones, with some missing. V, J and clone size derive from that table, while D and trimming were established from the DNA sequence. The top ten clones hold roughly 1.6% of a sample with around 140,000 clones, 88% of them seen once. CDR3 length: 16 residues. From germline, CDR1 is SNHLY and CDR2 FYNNEI. V was trimmed by 5 bases and J by 0 bases, leaving 15 bases between them. This chain joins TRBV2 and TRBJ2-3, with D possibly being TRBD1 (5 bases). Sequenced: peripheral blood. The source of this sequence is a woman in her fifties or sixties with acute or convalescent COVID-19. The CDR3 DNA reads TGTGCCAGCAGTTTCTGGGGCACGATTAGCACAGATACGCAGTATTTT. Translated, it gives CASSFWGTISTDTQYF.